The entry below gives a single T cell receptor beta chain sequence along with its context. The V end was cut by 0 bases, the J end by 5 bases, with 10 bases between. Germline V gene lookup returns CDR1 KGHSH and CDR2 LQKENI. CDR3 size: 14 residues. The data are from a study of cytomegalovirus exposure and HLA in healthy donors. It was with 60 Vbeta and 13 Jbeta primers that the PCR ran. The table came from immunoSEQ multiplex PCR; TCRdb's copy has only in-frame clones and leaves some out. The profile shows about 85,000 clones, around four fifths of them singletons. The sequencing input was PBMCs. This sequence joins TRBV18 and TRBJ1-1; D is possibly TRBD1 (5 bases). The sequence was obtained from a boy aged 10-17 years in good health and CMV-seronegative. CDR3 sequence: CASSPPGGSTEAFF. For the CDR3, the DNA is TGTGCCAGCTCACCACCGGGGGGGAGTACTGAAGCTTTCTTT.